This T cell receptor (beta chain) was captured in a study of blood T cell repertoires in COVID-19. Study as a whole: The cDNA or gDNA used as material had been derived from T cells, B-cell-depleted T cells, or PBMCs.

Germline V gene data show CDR1 as LNHDA and CDR2 as SQIVND (reference sequence). V gave up 5 bases and J gave up 4 bases, with 15 bases separating them. The CDR3 is made up of 15 amino acids. Original processing notes: Cell counts per sample came from amplifying reference gene primers. Generated by immunoSEQ multiplex PCR, the TCRdb table keeps only in-frame clones and is missing some. For V, J and clone size, that table is used; D and trimming come from the DNA. The top ten clones hold roughly a sixth of a sample with roughly 150,000 clones, about nine tenths of them seen once. The sequence came from a man aged 55 to 69 with active or convalescent COVID-19. Sequencing input: peripheral blood. The chain carries TRBV19 and TRBJ2-1, with D possibly matching TRBD2 (6 bases). DNA of the CDR3: TGTGCCAGTAGTCCAACGACTAGTATTTACAATGAGCAGTTCTTC. It codes for CASSPTTSIYNEQFF. The full variable domain, its missing parts supplied by reference TRBV19 and TRBJ2-1, is DGGITQSPKYLFRKEGQNVTLSCEQNLNHDAMYWYRQDPGQGLRLIYYSQIVNDFQKGDIAEGYSVSREKKESFPLTVTSAQKNPTAFYLCASSPTTSIYNEQFFGPGTRLTVL.